These 31 T cell receptor gamma chains came from one sample sequenced in a study of Vδ1+ human thymocytes (dated by TCRdb to the late 2010s). No antigen is known for these receptors. What the work shows at the level of the full study, not this receptor alone: Thymic TRG and TRD repertoires appeared highly polyclonal with Gaussian CDR3 length distributions, unlike oligoclonal peripheral blood repertoires.

Sequencing was carried out with an Illumina MiSeq. RNA was isolated using the RNeasy mini kit, and reverse transcription was performed with Superscript III. CDR3 amplicons were produced by multiplex PCR using pooled V-gene forward primers and a constant-region reverse primer with Illumina adaptor overhangs. TCRdb reran clone calling on the public reads with CATT; rows sharing one DNA sequence were then combined. Within this sample are 8,500 to 13,000 gamma-chain clones, with roughly 45% of them counted one time only. Roughly 2% of the sample belongs to the ten largest clones. The sequenced sample was Vdelta1+ gamma-delta thymocytes from the thymus. The cell subset or site label here, explained by the study, means: FACS-sorted CD3+ TCRalphabeta- TCRVdelta1+ TCRVdelta2- thymocytes. These receptors all stem from a boy under two years old who had congenital heart surgery.

For this clone: The sample has other DNA sequences that encode this CDR3 too. The V gene is TRGV4, the J gene TRGJ1 or TRGJ2. Here the J gene came from matching the DNA to germline, since TCRdb omits it. With V trimmed by 1 base and J by 10 bases, 4 bases remained unmatched. The CDR3 covers 11 residues. CDR1 and CDR2 from the germline V gene are EGSTGY and YDSYTSSV. The CDR3 reads CATWDGQKKLF. CDR3 bases: TGTGCCACCTGGGATGGTCAAAAGAAACTCTTT.

The chain combines TRGV9 with TRGJ1 or TRGJ2. Here the J gene came from matching the DNA to germline, since TCRdb omits it. The trim removed 1 base at V and 3 bases at J, leaving 15 bases unmatched. Germline V lookup: CDR1 GITISATS, CDR2 ISYDGTV (reference sequence). CDR3 length: 17 amino acids. The CDR3 bases are TGTGCCTTGTGGGAGGTAGACTCTGCGTCCCCTTATTATAAGAAACTCTTT. Residues: CALWEVDSASPYYKKLF.

This clone came up a few times. The chain joins TRGV9 to TRGJ1 or TRGJ2. Germline loops: CDR1 GITISATS, CDR2 ISYDGTV (reference sequence). The CDR3 has 13 amino acids. The trim removed 2 bases at V and 10 bases at J, leaving 11 bases unmatched. CDR3 region: CALWEGPLSKKLF. Written as DNA, the CDR3 is TGTGCCTTGTGGGAGGGGCCGCTTTCGAAGAAACTCTTT.

The rearrangement links TRGV5 to TRGJ1 or TRGJ2. The J gene, missing from TCRdb, was assigned here through DNA to germline matching. CDR3 size: 13 residues. Germline CDR1 and CDR2: VINAFY and YDVSNSKD. V gave up 0 bases and J gave up 11 bases; unmatched junction bases: 10. CDR3 region: CATWDRPTSEKLF. The CDR3 DNA is TGTGCCACCTGGGACAGGCCCACATCGGAGAAACTCTTT.

The genes are TRGV9 and TRGJ1 or TRGJ2. Germline-derived CDR1 and CDR2 are GITISATS and ISYDGTV (reference sequence). V shed 3 bases, J shed 3 bases, and the junction held 8 bases outside the gene matches. There are 14 residues in the CDR3. The CDR3 region is CALWEKGIYYKKLF. The CDR3 nucleotides read TGTGCCTTGTGGGAGAAGGGAATTTATTATAAGAAACTCTTT.

This clone was recorded a few times. This chain joins TRGV3 and TRGJ1 or TRGJ2. CDR3 size: 12 residues. Trimming took 4 bases from V and 11 from J; bases not matched to a gene: 11. The V gene's germline CDR1 is VTNTFY and CDR2 YDVSTARD (reference sequence). CDR3 amino acids: CATWDEFSEKLF. The CDR3 nucleotides read TGTGCCACCTGGGATGAATTTTCGGAGAAACTCTTT.

The chain is built from TRGV4 and TRGJ1 or TRGJ2. Germline V gene lookup returns CDR1 EGSTGY and CDR2 YDSYTSSV. The ends lost 0 bases at V and 6 bases at J; junction bases unmatched: 11. The CDR3 sequence is 15 residues long. The CDR3 DNA sequence: TGTGCCACCTGGGATGGGCCTAAGTATCGTTATAAGAAACTCTTT. This gives the protein CATWDGPKYRYKKLF.

J is TRGJP2 and V is TRGV3. Assignment of the J gene here rests on matching the DNA to germline, because TCRdb gives none. Germline lookup yields CDR1 VTNTFY and CDR2 YDVSTARD (reference sequence). After removal of 4 bases from V and 9 bases from J, the junction contained 14 bases not matched to a gene. The CDR3 has 15 residues. Here the CDR3 DNA reads TGTGCCACCTGGGAAGGTCCCTATCTATATTGGATCAAGACGTTT. Protein product: CATWEGPYLYWIKTF.

Sample share makes this clone large. The V gene is TRGV3, the J gene TRGJ1 or TRGJ2. CDR1 VTNTFY and CDR2 YDVSTARD come from the germline V gene (reference sequence). The CDR3 is 12 residues long. The V segment lost 0 bases and the J segment 6 bases; nucleotides outside the gene matches: 2. CDR3 bases: TGTGCCACCTGGGACAGGCGTTATAAGAAACTCTTT. Encoded protein: CATWDRRYKKLF.

Comment on this clone: Germline and junction disagree at one end, which may indicate a read error. Other DNA sequences within the sample encode an identical CDR3. The V and J genes are TRGV9 and TRGJ1 or TRGJ2. This CDR3 contains 12 residues. Germline CDR1 reads GITISATS; CDR2 reads ISYDGTV (reference sequence). CDR3 residues: CALGEVLYKKLF. CDR3 DNA: TGTGCCTTGGGGGAGGTGCTCTATAAGAAACTATTT.

Only a few counts were recorded for this clone. This chain links TRGV9 with TRGJ1 or TRGJ2. The CDR3 length is 10 residues. The germline gives CDR1 GITISATS, CDR2 ISYDGTV (reference sequence). With V trimmed by 6 bases and J by 11 bases, 7 bases remained unmatched. CDR3 loop: CALWSREKLF. Written as DNA, the CDR3 is TGTGCCTTGTGGTCTCGGGAGAAACTCTTT.

This rearrangement joins TRGV3 to TRGJ1 or TRGJ2. The J gene comes from matching the DNA to germline here; TCRdb lacks it. The ends lost 3 bases at V and 11 bases at J; junction bases unmatched: 7. The V gene's germline CDR1 is VTNTFY and CDR2 YDVSTARD (reference sequence). The CDR3 has 11 residues. The CDR3 region is CATWDDWEKLF. The CDR3 DNA reads TGTGCCACCTGGGACGACTGGGAGAAACTCTTT.

J is TRGJ1 or TRGJ2 and V is TRGV5. TCRdb does not report a J gene; here it was assigned by matching the DNA to germline references. Germline V gene lookup returns CDR1 VINAFY and CDR2 YDVSNSKD. V gave up 3 bases and J gave up 0 bases; unmatched junction bases: 8. CDR3 size: 15 residues. DNA of the CDR3: TGTGCCACCTGGGACGGAGACCTGAATTATTATAAGAAACTCTTT. This encodes CATWDGDLNYYKKLF.

This clone was detected only once. No V segment was called; the J segment is TRGJ1 or TRGJ2. The CDR3 length is 16 residues. CDR3 sequence (DNA): TGTGCCTTGTGGGAGCCTTCCCGCCGCAATTATTATAAGAAACTCTTT. Amino acid sequence: CALWEPSRRNYYKKLF.

This clone was seen a few times. The chain links TRGV9 to TRGJ1 or TRGJ2. V was clipped by 0 bases and J by 7 bases; unmatched bases: 9. This CDR3 contains 14 residues. Germline lookup yields CDR1 GITISATS and CDR2 ISYDGTV (reference sequence). DNA for the CDR3: TGTGCCTTGTGGGAGGTGCACGGGGGGTATAAGAAACTCTTT. Its translation: CALWEVHGGYKKLF.

The chain has TRGV9 and TRGJ1 or TRGJ2. TCRdb supplies no J gene; here it was assigned by aligning the nucleotide sequence to germline. Germline CDR1 reads GITISATS; CDR2 reads ISYDGTV (reference sequence). This CDR3 contains 15 residues. Germline trimming cut 0 bases from V and 2 bases from J; bases unmatched to any gene: 7. The CDR3: CALWEVAQDYYKKLF. CDR3 sequence (DNA): TGTGCCTTGTGGGAGGTGGCCCAGGATTATTATAAGAAACTCTTT.

The sample holds a few counts of this clone. Different DNA sequences within this sample yield the same CDR3. V and J are TRGV5 and TRGJ1 or TRGJ2. TCRdb lists no J gene, so it was determined here by aligning the DNA to germline. Germline trimming cut 0 bases from V and 10 bases from J; bases unmatched to any gene: 6. The CDR3 length is 12 residues. Germline V CDR1 and CDR2: VINAFY, YDVSNSKD. DNA of the CDR3: TGTGCCACCTGGGACAGGCTTGGGAAGAAACTCTTT. This sequence encodes CATWDRLGKKLF.

The rearrangement joins TRGV9 to TRGJP. TCRdb lists no J gene, so it was determined here by aligning the DNA to germline. This CDR3 has 16 amino acids. Germline CDR1 and CDR2: GITISATS and ISYDGTV (reference sequence). V dropped 2 bases and J dropped 7; count of bases not matched to a gene: 5. CDR3 nucleotide sequence: TGTGCCTTGTGGGAGGACGGCGAGTTGGGCAAAAAAATCAAGGTATTT. Translating it yields CALWEDGELGKKIKVF.

V usage is TRGV4 and J usage is TRGJ1 or TRGJ2. No J gene was available from TCRdb, and it was assigned here by a germline match of the DNA. After removal of 5 bases from V and 12 bases from J, the junction contained 10 bases not matched to a gene. The CDR3 runs to 11 residues. From germline, CDR1 is EGSTGY and CDR2 YDSYTSSV. For the CDR3, the DNA is TGTGCCACCTGGGGAGCCATTGGGAAACTCTTT. It codes for CATWGAIGKLF.

The chain employs TRGV9 and TRGJ1 or TRGJ2. TCRdb records no J gene; here it was assigned by comparing the DNA to germline. V dropped 4 bases and J dropped 3; count of bases not matched to a gene: 6. CDR3 length: 13 residues. Looked up from germline, CDR1 is GITISATS and CDR2 is ISYDGTV (reference sequence). The DNA for the CDR3 is TGTGCCTTGTGGGACGCTCGTTATTATAAGAAACTCTTT. Translated: CALWDARYYKKLF.

To note about this clone: Additional DNA sequences in this sample encode the identical CDR3. V gene TRGV3 combines with J gene TRGJ1 or TRGJ2. TCRdb does not report a J gene; here it was assigned by matching the DNA to germline references. V lost 0 bases, J lost 7 bases, and 6 bases stayed unmatched. Germline assignment: CDR1 VTNTFY and CDR2 YDVSTARD (reference sequence). CDR3 length equals 13 residues. DNA of the CDR3: TGTGCCACCTGGGACAGGCGAAGATATAAGAAACTCTTT. It specifies CATWDRRRYKKLF.

This clone has just a few counts. This sample also contains other DNA sequences that code for the same CDR3. V and J are TRGV9 and TRGJ1 or TRGJ2. The CDR3 spans 14 residues. V lost 2 bases, J lost 1 base, and 5 bases stayed unmatched. The germline V gene has CDR1 GITISATS and CDR2 ISYDGTV (reference sequence). CDR3: CALWEGENYYKKLF. The CDR3 DNA follows: TGTGCCTTGTGGGAGGGCGAAAATTATTATAAGAAACTCTTT.

Worth noting for this clone: The sample holds other DNA sequences that translate to the same CDR3. V is TRGV4 and J is TRGJ1 or TRGJ2. Because TCRdb records no J gene, it was assigned here through a match of the DNA to germline. Trimming removed 0 bases from V and 7 bases from J; junction bases left unmatched: 3. This CDR3 is 12 amino acids long. Germline assignment: CDR1 EGSTGY and CDR2 YDSYTSSV. The CDR3 region is CATWDGSYKKLF. Written as DNA, the CDR3 is TGTGCCACCTGGGATGGGAGCTATAAGAAACTCTTT.

This clone came up a few times. V usage is TRGV9 and J usage is TRGJ1 or TRGJ2. The CDR3 covers 13 residues. Trimming at V came to 0 bases and at J to 5 bases, leaving 4 bases not matched to a gene. The germline gives CDR1 GITISATS, CDR2 ISYDGTV (reference sequence). CDR3 DNA: TGTGCCTTGTGGGAGGTGTGTGATTATAAGAAACTCTTT. It is translated as CALWEVCDYKKLF.

The table lists this clone with a few counts. The J gene is TRGJ1 or TRGJ2, the V gene TRGV2. Losses at the gene ends were 0 bases for V and 16 bases for J; bases not matched to a gene: 3. This CDR3 is 9 amino acids long. Germline V gene sequence: CDR1 EGSNGY, CDR2 YDSYNSKV. Written as DNA, the CDR3 is TGTGCCACCTGGGACGGGCCCCTCTTT. Amino acids: CATWDGPLF.

This clone was seen only once. The chain employs TRGV4 and TRGJ1 or TRGJ2. Assignment of the J gene here rests on matching the DNA to germline, because TCRdb gives none. The CDR3 totals 15 residues. CDR1 is EGSTGY and CDR2 is YDSYTSSV in the germline V gene. Trimming at V came to 1 base and at J to 0 bases, leaving 6 bases not matched to a gene. The CDR3 reads CATWDGALNYYKKLF. DNA of the CDR3: TGTGCCACCTGGGATGGCGCCCTGAATTATTATAAGAAACTCTTT.

A few counts support this clone. A junction end diverges from the germline sequence, so it may reflect a read error. The chain joins TRGV4 to TRGJ1 or TRGJ2. Germline V gives CDR1 EGSTGY, CDR2 YDSYTSSV. This CDR3 spans 12 amino acids. The chain's CDR3 is CATWDCYYKKLF. CDR3 sequence (DNA): TGTGCCACCTGGGATTGCTATTATAAGAAACTATTT.

The chain couples TRGV9 to TRGJ1 or TRGJ2. The V gene end was trimmed by 3 bases and the J gene end by 0 bases; junction bases not matched to a gene: 11. CDR3 length: 16 residues. Germline-derived CDR1 and CDR2 are GITISATS and ISYDGTV (reference sequence). The CDR3 DNA is TGTGCCTTGTGGGAGTCCCCCACCCCGAATTATTATAAGAAACTCTTT. It yields the protein CALWESPTPNYYKKLF.

The chain joins TRGV9 to TRGJP1. Since TCRdb gives no J gene, matching the DNA to germline was used here to assign it. Germline V gene lookup returns CDR1 GITISATS and CDR2 ISYDGTV (reference sequence). V dropped 8 bases and J dropped 4; count of bases not matched to a gene: 7. There are 13 residues in the CDR3. The DNA for the CDR3 is TGTGCCTTGTCTGCCTTCACTGGTTGGTTCAAGATATTT. Amino acids: CALSAFTGWFKIF.

The chain links TRGV8 to TRGJ1 or TRGJ2. TCRdb is silent on the J gene; assignment here came from matching the DNA to germline. V was pared by 3 bases and J by 0 bases, with 5 bases of the junction left unmatched. CDR3 length equals 14 residues. Germline lookup yields CDR1 VENAVY and CDR2 YDSYNSRV. CDR3 DNA sequence: TGTGCCACCTGGGATGAGCTGAATTATTATAAGAAACTCTTT. Amino acids: CATWDELNYYKKLF.

This clone was seen once. V and J are TRGV2 and TRGJ1 or TRGJ2. In the absence of a J gene in TCRdb, the DNA was matched to germline to assign it here. Per germline, CDR1 EGSNGY and CDR2 YDSYNSKV. This CDR3 is 13 amino acids long. Trimming at V came to 0 bases and at J to 8 bases, leaving 7 bases not matched to a gene. The CDR3 DNA follows: TGTGCCACCTGGGACGGGCTTCCCCATAAGAAACTCTTT. Protein sequence: CATWDGLPHKKLF.